In its sample, the clone carrying this T cell receptor beta chain was seen many times. Its cognate antigen is unknown. The observed sequence ends 3 residues before the CDR3 terminus, with the missing tail filled in from the germline J gene. The data were taken from a study of T cell clonality in common variable immunodeficiency. Study-level findings and limits: Authors noted CVID clonality's cause needs subpopulation repertoire sequencing.

Libraries were prepared by immunoSEQ multiplex PCR; TCRdb keeps only in-frame clonotypes and omits some of them. Listed for the sample are tens of thousands of clones, none seen a single time. Patients and controls were mostly of Caucasian heritage. There are 13 residues in the CDR3. Germline V gene lookup returns CDR1 LNHDA and CDR2 SQIVND (reference sequence). V was trimmed by 3 bases and J by 6 bases, leaving 9 bases between them. This clonotype was obtained from a person between 18 and 69 years old in good health. The sample comprised peripheral blood mononuclear cells. The rearrangement joins TRBV19 to TRBJ1-5; D is possibly TRBD1 (6 bases). The CDR3 sequence: CASSIQGPQPQHF. The sequenced part of the CDR3 DNA is TGTGCCAGTAGTATCCAGGGGCCTCAGCCC.